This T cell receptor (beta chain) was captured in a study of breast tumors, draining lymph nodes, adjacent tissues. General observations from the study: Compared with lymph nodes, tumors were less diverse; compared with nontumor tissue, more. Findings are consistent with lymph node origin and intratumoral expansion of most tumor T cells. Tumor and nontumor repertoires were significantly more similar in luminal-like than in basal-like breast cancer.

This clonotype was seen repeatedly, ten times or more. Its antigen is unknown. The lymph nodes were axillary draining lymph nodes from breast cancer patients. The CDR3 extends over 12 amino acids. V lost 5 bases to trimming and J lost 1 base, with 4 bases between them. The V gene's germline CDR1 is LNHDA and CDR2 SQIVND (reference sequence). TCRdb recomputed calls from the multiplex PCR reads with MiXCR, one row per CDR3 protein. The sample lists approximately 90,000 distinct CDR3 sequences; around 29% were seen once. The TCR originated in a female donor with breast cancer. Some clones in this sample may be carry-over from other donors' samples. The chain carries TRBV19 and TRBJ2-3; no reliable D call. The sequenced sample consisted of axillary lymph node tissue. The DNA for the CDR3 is TGTGCCAGTAGTCTGCGCACAGATACGCAGTATTTT. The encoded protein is CASSLRTDTQYF. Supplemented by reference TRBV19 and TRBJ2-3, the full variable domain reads DGGITQSPKYLFRKEGQNVTLSCEQNLNHDAMYWYRQDPGQGLRLIYYSQIVNDFQKGDIAEGYSVSREKKESFPLTVTSAQKNPTAFYLCASSLRTDTQYFGPGTRLTVL.